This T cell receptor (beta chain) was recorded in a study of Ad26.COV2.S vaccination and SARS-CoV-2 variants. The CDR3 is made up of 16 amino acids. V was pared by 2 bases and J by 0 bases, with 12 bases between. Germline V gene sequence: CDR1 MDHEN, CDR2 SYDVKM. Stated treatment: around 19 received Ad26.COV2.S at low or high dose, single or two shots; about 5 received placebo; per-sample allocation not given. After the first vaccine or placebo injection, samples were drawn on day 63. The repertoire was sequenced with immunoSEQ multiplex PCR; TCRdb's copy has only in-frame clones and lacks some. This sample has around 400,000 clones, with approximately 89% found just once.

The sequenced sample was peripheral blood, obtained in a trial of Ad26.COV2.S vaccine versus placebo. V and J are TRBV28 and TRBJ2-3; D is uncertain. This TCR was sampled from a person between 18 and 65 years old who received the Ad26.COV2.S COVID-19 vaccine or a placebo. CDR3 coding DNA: TGTGCCAGCAGTTTAGGTTATTCGGGCAGCACAGATACGCAGTATTTT. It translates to CASSLGYSGSTDTQYF.